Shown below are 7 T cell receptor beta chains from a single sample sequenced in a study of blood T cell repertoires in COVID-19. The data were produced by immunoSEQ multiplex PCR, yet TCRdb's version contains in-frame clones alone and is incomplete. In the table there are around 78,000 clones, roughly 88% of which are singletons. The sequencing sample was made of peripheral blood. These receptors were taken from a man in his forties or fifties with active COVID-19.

In nucleotides, the CDR3 is TGTGCCAGCAGCTTAAGGCTAGCGGGGGCAACCTACGAGCAGTACTTC. Translating it yields CASSLRLAGATYEQYF. This sequence joins TRBV7-2 and TRBJ2-7, with 10 bases identical to TRBD2. CDR1 is SGHTA and CDR2 is FQGNSA in the germline V gene. The CDR3 runs to 16 residues. V trimming: 2 bases; J trimming: 2 bases; junction bases outside the gene matches: 6.

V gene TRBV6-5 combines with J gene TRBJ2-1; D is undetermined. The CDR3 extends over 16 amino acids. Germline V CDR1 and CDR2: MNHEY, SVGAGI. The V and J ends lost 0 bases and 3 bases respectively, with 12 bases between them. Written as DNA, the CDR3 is TGTGCCAGCAGTTACTCGTTCGTAGCCGTCTACAATGAGCAGTTCTTC. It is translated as CASSYSFVAVYNEQFF.

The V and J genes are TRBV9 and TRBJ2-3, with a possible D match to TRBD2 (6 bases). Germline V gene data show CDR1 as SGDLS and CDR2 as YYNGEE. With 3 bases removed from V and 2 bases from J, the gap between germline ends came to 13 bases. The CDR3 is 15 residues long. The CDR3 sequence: CASSAGLQNTDTQYF. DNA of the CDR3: TGTGCCAGCAGCGCGGGACTGCAAAACACAGATACGCAGTATTTT.

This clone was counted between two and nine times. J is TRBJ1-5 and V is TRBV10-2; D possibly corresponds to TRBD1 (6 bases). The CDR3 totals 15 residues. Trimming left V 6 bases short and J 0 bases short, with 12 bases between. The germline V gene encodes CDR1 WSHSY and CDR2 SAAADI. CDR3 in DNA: TGCGCCAGCAGGATTGGGGGGGCTAGCAATCAGCCCCAGCATTTT. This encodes CASRIGGASNQPQHF.

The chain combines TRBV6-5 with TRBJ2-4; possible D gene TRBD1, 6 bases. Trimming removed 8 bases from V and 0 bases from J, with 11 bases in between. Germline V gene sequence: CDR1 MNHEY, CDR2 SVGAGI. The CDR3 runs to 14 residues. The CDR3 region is CASLTGLAKNIQYF. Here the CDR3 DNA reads TGTGCCAGCCTGACAGGCTTAGCCAAAAACATTCAGTACTTC.

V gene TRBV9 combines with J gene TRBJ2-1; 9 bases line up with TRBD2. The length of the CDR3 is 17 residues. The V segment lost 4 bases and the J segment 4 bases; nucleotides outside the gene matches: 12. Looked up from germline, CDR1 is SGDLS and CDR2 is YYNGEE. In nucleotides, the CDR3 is TGTGCCAGCAGCTTTTCTCTTAGCGGGGGTGTTTACAATGAGCAGTTCTTC. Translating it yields CASSFSLSGGVYNEQFF.

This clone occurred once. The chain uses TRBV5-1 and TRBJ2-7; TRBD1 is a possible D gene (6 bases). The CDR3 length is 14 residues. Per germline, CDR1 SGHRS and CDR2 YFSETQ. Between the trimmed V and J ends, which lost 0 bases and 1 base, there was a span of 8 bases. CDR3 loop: CASSLETGSYEQYF. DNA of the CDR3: TGCGCCAGCAGCTTGGAGACAGGTTCCTACGAGCAGTACTTC. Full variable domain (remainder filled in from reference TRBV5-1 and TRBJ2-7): KAGVTQTPRYLIKTRGQQVTLSCSPISGHRSVSWYQQTPGQGLQFLFEYFSETQRNKGNFPGRFSGRQFSNSRSEMNVSTLELGDSALYLCASSLETGSYEQYFGPGTRLTVT.